This section outlines one TCR beta chain sequence together with its context. The data belong to a study of identical twins. TCRdb called the 5' RACE reads again in MiXCR, with one record for every CDR3 protein. Here the sample spans nearly 900,000 distinct CDR3 sequences, 9% to 15% being singletons. The CDR3 runs to 14 residues. The germline V gene encodes CDR1 LGHDT and CDR2 YNNKEL (reference sequence). V was pared by 5 bases and J by 0 bases, with 11 bases between. These same records also appear under a second study, on yellow fever vaccine responses in identical twins.

Sequenced: PBMCs. This clonotype was sampled from a woman aged 18-30 years in good health. The gene calls are TRBV3-1 and TRBJ2-7, with no clear D. This chain's CDR3 is CASSVDAHSYEQYF. The CDR3 nucleotides read TGTGCCAGCAGCGTAGACGCACACTCCTACGAGCAGTACTTC.